The T cell receptor (beta chain) under discussion was sequenced for a study of blood T cell repertoires in COVID-19. At the level of the study: The study drew acute and convalescent COVID-19 samples from the United States, Italy and Spain. Sources were T cells, B-cell-depleted T cells, or PBMCs; the material itself was cDNA or gDNA.

In the original workflow: The assay estimated nucleated cells by amplifying reference gene primers. The protocol was immunoSEQ multiplex PCR, while the TCRdb copy is restricted to in-frame clones and leaves out a portion. The V and J calls and the clone size are those of that table, but D and trimming were determined from the DNA. Of fewer than 200,000 clones listed, roughly three quarters are singletons. The CDR3 is made up of 13 amino acids. The germline CDR1 and CDR2 sequences are SGHTA and FQGNSA. Trimming at V came to 1 base and at J to 11 bases, leaving 5 bases not matched to a gene. The gene calls are TRBV7-2 and TRBJ1-1, with 9 bases lining up with TRBD1. The sample was peripheral blood. This TCR derives from a woman between 50 and 59 years old with active or convalescent COVID-19. The CDR3 protein is CASSLGGTGLAFF. The CDR3 nucleotides are TGTGCCAGCAGCTTAGGCGGGACAGGGTTGGCTTTCTTT.